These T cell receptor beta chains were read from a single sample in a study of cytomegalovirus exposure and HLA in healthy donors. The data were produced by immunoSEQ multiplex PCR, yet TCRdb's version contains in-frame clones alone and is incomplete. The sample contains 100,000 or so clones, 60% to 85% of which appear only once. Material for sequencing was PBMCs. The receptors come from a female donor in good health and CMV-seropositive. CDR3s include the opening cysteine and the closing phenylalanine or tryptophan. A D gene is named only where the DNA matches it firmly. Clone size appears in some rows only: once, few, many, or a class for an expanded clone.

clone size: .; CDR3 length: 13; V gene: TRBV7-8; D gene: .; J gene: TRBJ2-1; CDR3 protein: CASSLGRSNEQFF; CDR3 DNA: TGTGCCAGCAGCTTAGGGCGGAGCAATGAGCAGTTCTTC
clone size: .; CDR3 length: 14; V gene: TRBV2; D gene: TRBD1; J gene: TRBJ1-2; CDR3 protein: CASSRDRVNYGYTF; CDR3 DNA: TGTGCCAGCAGCCGGGACAGGGTTAACTATGGCTACACCTTC
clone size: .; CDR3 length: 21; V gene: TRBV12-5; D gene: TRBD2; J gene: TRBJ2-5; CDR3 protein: CASGLVQLSGTSGSTVETQYF; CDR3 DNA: TGTGCTAGTGGTTTGGTACAGCTTTCCGGGACTAGCGGGAGTACGGTGGAGACCCAGTACTTC
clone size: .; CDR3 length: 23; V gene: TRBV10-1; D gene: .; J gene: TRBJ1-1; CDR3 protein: CASGKIYNSGRSNSTYERAEAFF; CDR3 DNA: TGCGCCAGCGGGAAAATTTATAATTCAGGGCGCTCTAATTCCACTTATGAACGCGCTGAAGCTTTCTTT
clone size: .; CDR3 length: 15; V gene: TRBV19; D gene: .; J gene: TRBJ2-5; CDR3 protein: CASSIFRGNQETQYF; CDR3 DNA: TGTGCCAGTAGTATCTTTCGAGGCAACCAAGAGACCCAGTACTTC
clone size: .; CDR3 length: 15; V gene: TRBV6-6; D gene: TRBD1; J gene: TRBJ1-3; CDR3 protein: CASGVQGKSGNTIYF; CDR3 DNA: TGTGCCAGCGGCGTACAGGGGAAAAGTGGAAACACCATATATTTT
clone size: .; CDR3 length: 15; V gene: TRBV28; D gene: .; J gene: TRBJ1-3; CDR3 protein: CASSLGRISGNTIYF; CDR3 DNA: TGTGCCAGCAGTTTAGGCAGGATCTCTGGAAACACCATATATTTT
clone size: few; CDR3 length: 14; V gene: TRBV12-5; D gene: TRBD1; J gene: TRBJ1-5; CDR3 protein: CASGTGGSNQPQHF; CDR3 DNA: TGTGCTAGTGGCACAGGGGGCAGCAATCAGCCCCAGCATTTT
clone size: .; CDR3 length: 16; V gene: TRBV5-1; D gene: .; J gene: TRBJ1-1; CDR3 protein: CASSPSPDSVNTEAFF; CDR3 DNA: TGCGCCAGCAGCCCCTCTCCGGACAGCGTGAACACTGAAGCTTTCTTT
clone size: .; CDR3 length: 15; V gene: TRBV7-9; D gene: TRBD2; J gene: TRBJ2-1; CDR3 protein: CASSSLAGSRGEQFF; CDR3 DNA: TGTGCCAGCAGCTCGCTAGCGGGTTCCCGAGGGGAGCAGTTCTTC
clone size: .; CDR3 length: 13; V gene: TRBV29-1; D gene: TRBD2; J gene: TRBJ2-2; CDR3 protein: CSVEPSGSGELFF; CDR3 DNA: TGCAGCGTTGAACCTAGCGGGAGTGGGGAGCTGTTTTTT
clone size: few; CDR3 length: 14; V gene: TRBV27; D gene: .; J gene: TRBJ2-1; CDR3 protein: CASSLRGVRNEQFF; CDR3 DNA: TGTGCCAGCAGTTTGCGGGGCGTTAGGAATGAGCAGTTCTTC
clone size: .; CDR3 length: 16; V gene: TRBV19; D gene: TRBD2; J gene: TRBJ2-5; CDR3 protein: CASSSRAGEKQETQYF; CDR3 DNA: TGTGCCAGTAGTTCGAGAGCGGGGGAGAAACAAGAGACCCAGTACTTC
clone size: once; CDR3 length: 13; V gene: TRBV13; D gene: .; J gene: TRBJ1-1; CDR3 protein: CASSFSVNTEAFF; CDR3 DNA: TGTGCCAGCAGCTTCTCAGTGAACACTGAAGCTTTCTTT
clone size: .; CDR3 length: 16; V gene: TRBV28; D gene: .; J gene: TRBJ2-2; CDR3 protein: CASSFFLQDSTGELFF; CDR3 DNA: TGTGCCAGCAGTTTCTTCCTTCAGGACAGCACCGGGGAGCTGTTTTTT
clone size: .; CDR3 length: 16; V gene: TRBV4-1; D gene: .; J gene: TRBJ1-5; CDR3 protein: CASSQDIRSGNQPQHF; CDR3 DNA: TGCGCCAGCAGCCAAGATATCAGATCAGGCAATCAGCCCCAGCATTTT
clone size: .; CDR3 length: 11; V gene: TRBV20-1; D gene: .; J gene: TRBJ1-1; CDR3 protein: CSATGTGSAFF; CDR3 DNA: TGCAGTGCCACTGGAACAGGTTCGGCTTTCTTT
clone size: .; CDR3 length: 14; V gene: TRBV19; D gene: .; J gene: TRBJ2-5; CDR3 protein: CASNSGYTQETQYF; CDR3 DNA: TGTGCCAGTAACTCAGGGTACACCCAAGAGACCCAGTACTTC
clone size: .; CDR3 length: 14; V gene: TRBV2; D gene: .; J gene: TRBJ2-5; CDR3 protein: CASSERQIQETQYF; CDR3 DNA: TGTGCCAGCAGTGAACGTCAGATACAAGAGACCCAGTACTTC
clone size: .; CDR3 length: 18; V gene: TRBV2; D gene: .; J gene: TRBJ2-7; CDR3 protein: CASSEAPQLRGDSYEQYF; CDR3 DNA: TGTGCCAGCAGTGAAGCGCCCCAACTCAGGGGGGATTCCTACGAGCAGTACTTC
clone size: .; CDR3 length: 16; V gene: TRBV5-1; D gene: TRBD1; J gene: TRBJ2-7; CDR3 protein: CASSSSRDRGVYEQYF; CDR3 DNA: TGCGCCAGCAGCTCGTCCCGGGACAGGGGCGTCTACGAGCAGTACTTC
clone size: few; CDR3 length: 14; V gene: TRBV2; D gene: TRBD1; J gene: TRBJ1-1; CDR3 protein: CASSDDRGRHEAFF; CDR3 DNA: TGTGCCAGCAGCGATGACAGGGGAAGACATGAAGCTTTCTTT
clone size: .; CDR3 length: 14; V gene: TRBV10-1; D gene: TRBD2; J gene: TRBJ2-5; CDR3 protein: CASSESGGLETQYF; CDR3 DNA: TGCGCCAGCAGTGAGTCGGGAGGGTTAGAGACCCAGTACTTC
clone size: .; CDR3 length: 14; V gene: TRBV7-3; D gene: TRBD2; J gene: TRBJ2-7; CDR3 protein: CASSLAGGPYEQYF; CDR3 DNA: TGTGCCAGCAGCTTAGCGGGAGGGCCCTACGAGCAGTACTTC
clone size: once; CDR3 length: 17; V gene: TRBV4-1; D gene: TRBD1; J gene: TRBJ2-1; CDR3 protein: CASSQGRGPTNYNEQFF; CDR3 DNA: TGCGCCAGCAGCCAAGGCAGGGGGCCCACGAACTACAATGAGCAGTTCTTC
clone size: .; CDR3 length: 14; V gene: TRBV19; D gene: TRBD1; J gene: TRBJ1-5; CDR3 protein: CASSIGQGGKTQHF; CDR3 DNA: TGTGCCAGTAGTATCGGACAGGGGGGGAAGACCCAGCATTTT
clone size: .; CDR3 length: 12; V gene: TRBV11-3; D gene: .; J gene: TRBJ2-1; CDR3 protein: CASSAATGRKFF; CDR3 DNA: TGTGCCAGCAGCGCCGCCACAGGGAGAAAGTTCTTC
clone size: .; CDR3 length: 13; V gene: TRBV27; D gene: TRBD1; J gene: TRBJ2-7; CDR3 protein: CASRRTGRYEQYF; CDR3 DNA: TGTGCCAGCAGAAGGACAGGCCGCTACGAGCAGTACTTC
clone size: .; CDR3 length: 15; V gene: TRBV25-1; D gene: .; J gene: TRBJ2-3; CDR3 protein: CASSKGQISTDTQYF; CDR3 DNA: TGTGCCAGCAGTAAAGGACAGATTAGCACAGATACGCAGTATTTT
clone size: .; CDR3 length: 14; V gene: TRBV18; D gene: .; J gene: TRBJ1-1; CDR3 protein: CASSPPGHSTEAFF; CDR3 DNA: TGTGCCAGCTCACCCCCGGGACACTCCACTGAAGCTTTCTTT
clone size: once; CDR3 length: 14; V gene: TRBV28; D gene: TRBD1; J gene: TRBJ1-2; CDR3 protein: CASREQGVQQGYTF; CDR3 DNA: TGTGCCAGCAGGGAGCAGGGGGTGCAACAAGGCTACACCTTC